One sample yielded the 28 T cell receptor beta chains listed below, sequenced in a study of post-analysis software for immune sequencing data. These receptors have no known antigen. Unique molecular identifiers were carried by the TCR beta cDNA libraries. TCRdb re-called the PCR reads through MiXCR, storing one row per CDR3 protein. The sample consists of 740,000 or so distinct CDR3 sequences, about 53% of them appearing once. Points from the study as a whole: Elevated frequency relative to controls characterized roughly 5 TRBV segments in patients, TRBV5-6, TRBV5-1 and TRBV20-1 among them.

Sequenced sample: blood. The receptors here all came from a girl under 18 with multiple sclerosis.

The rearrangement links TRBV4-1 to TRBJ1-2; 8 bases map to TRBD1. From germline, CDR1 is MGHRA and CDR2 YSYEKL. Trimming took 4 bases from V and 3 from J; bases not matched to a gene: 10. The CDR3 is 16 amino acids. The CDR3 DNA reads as TGCGCCAGCAGCCCAGGACTGGGCAGGGGGCACTATGGCTACACCTTC. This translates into CASSPGLGRGHYGYTF.

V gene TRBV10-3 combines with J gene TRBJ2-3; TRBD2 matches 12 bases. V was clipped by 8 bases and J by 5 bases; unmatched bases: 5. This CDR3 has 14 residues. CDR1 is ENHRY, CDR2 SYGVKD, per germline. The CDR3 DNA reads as TGTGCCATCGCGCAACTAGCGGGAGGAGATACGCAGTATTTT. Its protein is CAIAQLAGGDTQYF.

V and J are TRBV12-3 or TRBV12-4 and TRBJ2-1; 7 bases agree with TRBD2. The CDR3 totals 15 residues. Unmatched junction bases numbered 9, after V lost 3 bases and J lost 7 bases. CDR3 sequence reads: CASSLWREFRNEQFF. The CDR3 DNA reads TGTGCCAGCAGTTTGTGGCGGGAGTTTAGGAATGAGCAGTTCTTC.

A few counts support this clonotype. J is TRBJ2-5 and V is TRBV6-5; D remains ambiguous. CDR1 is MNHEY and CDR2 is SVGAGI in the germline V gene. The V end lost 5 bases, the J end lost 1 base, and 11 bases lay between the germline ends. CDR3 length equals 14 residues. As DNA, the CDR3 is TGTGCCAGCAGTCCTTTTATGGGCCAAGAGACCCAGTACTTC. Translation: CASSPFMGQETQYF.

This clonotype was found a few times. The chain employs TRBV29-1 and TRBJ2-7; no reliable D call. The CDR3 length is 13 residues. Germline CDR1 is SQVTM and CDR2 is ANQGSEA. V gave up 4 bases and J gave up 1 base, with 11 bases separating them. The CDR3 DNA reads TGCAGCGTTGTTTGGCAGGAGTCCTACGAGCAGTACTTC. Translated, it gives CSVVWQESYEQYF.

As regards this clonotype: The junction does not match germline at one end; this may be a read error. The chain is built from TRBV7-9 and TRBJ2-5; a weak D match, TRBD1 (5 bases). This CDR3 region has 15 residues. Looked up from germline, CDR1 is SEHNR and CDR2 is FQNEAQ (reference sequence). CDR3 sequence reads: CANSLGDTGQETQYF. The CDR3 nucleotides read TGTGCCAACAGCTTAGGCGACACAGGTCAAGAGACCCAGTACTTC.

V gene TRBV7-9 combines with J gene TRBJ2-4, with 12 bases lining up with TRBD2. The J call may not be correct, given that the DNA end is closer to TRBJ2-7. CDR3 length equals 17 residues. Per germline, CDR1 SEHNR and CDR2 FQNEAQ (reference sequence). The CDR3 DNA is TGTGCCAGCAGCTTAGGGGGACTAGCGGGTTCTCTGGACGAGCAGTACTTC. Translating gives CASSLGGLAGSLDEQYF.

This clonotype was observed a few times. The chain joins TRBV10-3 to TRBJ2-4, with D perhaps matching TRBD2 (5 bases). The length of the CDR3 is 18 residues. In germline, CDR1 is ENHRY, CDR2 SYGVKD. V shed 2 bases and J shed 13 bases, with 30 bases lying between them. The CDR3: CAISEMAKSVRLAWEQYF. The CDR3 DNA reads TGTGCCATCAGTGAGATGGCCAAAAGTGTCCGTCTTGCTTGGGAGCAGTACTTC.

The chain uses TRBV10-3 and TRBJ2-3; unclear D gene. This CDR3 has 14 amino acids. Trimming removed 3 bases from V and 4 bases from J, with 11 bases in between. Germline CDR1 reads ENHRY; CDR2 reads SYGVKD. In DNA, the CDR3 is TGTGCCATCAGTGACCCCCTTCTCCCAGATACGCAGTATTTT. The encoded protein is CAISDPLLPDTQYF.

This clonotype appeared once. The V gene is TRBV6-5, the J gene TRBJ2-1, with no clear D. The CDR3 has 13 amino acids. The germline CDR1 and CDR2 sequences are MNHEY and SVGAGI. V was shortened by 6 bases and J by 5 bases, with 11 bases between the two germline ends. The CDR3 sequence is CASSPPGHNEQFF. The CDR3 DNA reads TGTGCCAGCAGCCCACCAGGCCACAATGAGCAGTTCTTC.

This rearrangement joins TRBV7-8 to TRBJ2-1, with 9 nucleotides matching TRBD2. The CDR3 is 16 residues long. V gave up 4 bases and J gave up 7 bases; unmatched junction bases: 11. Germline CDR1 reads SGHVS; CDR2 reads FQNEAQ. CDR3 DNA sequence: TGTGCCAGCAGCTCCCGCCGTGGCCTAGCGGGGAATGAGCAGTTCTTC. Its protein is CASSSRRGLAGNEQFF.

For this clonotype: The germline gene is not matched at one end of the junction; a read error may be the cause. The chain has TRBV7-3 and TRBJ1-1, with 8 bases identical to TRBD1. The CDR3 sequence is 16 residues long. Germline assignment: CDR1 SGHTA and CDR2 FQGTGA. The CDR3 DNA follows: TGTGTCAGCAGCTTATATTCAGGGGGCAGTGACACTGAAGCTTTCTTT. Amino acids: CVSSLYSGGSDTEAFF.

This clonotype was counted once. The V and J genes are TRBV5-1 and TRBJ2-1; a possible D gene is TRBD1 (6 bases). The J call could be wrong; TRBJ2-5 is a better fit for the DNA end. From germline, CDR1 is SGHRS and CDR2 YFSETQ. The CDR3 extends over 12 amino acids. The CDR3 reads CASSADSHPQYF. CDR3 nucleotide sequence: TGCGCCAGCAGCGCGGACAGCCATCCCCAGTACTTC.

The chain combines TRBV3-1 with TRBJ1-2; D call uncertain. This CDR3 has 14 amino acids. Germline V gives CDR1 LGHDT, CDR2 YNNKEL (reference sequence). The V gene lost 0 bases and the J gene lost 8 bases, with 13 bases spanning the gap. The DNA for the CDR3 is TGTGCCAGCAGCCAAGATCCTTCCGTTACCGGCTACACCTTC. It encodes CASSQDPSVTGYTF.

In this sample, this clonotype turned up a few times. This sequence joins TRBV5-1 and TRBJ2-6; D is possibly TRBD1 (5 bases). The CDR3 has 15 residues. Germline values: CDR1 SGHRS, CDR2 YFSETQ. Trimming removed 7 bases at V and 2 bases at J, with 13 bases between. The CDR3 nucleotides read TGCGCCAGCTGCCCTACAGGAACTGGGGCCAACGTCCTGACTTTC. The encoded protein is CASCPTGTGANVLTF.

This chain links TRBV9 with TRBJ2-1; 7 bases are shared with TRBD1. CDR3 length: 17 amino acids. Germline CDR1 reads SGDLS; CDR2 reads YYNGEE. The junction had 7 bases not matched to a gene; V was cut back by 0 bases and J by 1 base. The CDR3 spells CASSVGLTGTSYNEQFF. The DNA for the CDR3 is TGTGCCAGCAGCGTAGGGCTGACAGGGACATCCTACAATGAGCAGTTCTTC.

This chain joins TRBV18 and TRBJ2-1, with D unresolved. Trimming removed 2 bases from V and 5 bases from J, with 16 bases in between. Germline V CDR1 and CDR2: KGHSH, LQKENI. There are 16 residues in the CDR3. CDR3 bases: TGTGCCAGCTCACCATTCATTAGTGGGGTTAACAATGAGCAGTTCTTC. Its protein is CASSPFISGVNNEQFF.

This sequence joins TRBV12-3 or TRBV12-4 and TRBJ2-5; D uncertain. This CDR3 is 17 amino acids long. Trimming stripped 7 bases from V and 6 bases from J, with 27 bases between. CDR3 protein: CASKSKANNLSQKTQYF. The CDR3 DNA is TGTGCCAGCAAGTCGAAGGCGAACAACCTCTCGCAGAAGACCCAGTACTTC.

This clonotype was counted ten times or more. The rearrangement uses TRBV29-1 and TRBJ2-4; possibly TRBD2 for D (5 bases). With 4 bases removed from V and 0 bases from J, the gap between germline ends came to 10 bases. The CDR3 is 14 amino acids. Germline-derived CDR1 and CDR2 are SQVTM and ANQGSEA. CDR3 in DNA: TGCAGCGTTGCGGAGGCGTTAGCCAAAAACATTCAGTACTTC. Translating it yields CSVAEALAKNIQYF.

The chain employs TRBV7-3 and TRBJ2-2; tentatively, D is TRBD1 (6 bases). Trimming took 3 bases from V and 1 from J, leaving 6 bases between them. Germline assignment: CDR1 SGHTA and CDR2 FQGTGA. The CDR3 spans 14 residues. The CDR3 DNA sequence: TGTGCCAGCAGCTTCAGGGGGAACACCGGGGAGCTGTTTTTT. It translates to CASSFRGNTGELFF.

CDR3 nucleotide sequence: TGCGCCAGCAGCCCCGGACTAACTCCCTCCTACAATGAGCAGTTCTTC. Translating it yields CASSPGLTPSYNEQFF. V and J are TRBV5-1 and TRBJ2-1; TRBD2 might be the D (6 bases). With 4 bases removed from V and 0 bases from J, the gap between germline ends came to 14 bases. Germline V gene data show CDR1 as SGHRS and CDR2 as YFSETQ. The CDR3 totals 16 residues.

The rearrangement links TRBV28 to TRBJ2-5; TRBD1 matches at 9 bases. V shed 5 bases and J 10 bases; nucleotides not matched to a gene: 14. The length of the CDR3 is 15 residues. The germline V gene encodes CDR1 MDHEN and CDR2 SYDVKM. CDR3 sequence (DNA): TGTGCCAGCAGTCCAACAGGGGGCGGTTACAATGACCAGTACTTC. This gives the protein CASSPTGGGYNDQYF.

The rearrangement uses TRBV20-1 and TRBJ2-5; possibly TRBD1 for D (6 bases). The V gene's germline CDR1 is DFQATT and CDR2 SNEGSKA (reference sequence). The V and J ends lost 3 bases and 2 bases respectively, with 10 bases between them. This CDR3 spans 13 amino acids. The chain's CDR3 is CSARDSKQETQYF. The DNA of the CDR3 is TGCAGTGCTAGGGACAGTAAGCAAGAGACCCAGTACTTC.

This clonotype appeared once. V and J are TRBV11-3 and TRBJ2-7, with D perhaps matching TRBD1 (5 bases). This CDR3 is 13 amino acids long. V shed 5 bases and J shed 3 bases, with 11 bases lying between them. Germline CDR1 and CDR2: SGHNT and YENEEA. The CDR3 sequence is CASSLQANYEQYF. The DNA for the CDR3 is TGTGCCAGCAGCCTACAGGCGAACTACGAGCAGTACTTC.

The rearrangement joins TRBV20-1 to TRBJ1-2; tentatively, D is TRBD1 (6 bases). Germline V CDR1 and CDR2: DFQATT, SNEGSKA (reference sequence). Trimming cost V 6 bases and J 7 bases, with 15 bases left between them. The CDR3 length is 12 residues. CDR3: CSARDTFGGYTF. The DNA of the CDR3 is TGCAGTGCCCGGGACACCTTCGGTGGCTACACCTTC.

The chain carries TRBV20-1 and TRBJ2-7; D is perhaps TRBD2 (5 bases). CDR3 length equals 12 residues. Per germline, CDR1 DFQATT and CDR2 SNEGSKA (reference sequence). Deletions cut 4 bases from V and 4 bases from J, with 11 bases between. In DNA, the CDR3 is TGCAGTGCTAAGGGAGAGGTGTACGAGCAGTACTTC. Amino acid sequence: CSAKGEVYEQYF.

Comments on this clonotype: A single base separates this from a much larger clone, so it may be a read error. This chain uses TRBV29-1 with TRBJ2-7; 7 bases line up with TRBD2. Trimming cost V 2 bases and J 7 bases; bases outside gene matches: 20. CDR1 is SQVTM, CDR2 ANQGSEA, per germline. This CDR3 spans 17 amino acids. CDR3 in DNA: TGCAGCGTTGAACAATCAGGGAGGGCTAACCCCATCAATGAGCAGTACTTC. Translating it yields CSVEQSGRANPINEQYF.

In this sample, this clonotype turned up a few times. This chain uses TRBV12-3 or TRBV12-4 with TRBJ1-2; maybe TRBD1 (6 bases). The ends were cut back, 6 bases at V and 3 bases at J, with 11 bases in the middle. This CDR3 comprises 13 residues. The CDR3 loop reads CASRTTGHYGYTF. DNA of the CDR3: TGTGCCAGCAGGACGACAGGCCACTATGGCTACACCTTC.